This T cell receptor beta chain was observed in a study of beta chain features in type 1 diabetes. Across the study: On cell yields, gender and age, patients and healthy donors were similar. Overall study results and limits: Whatever favoring of shorter templates PCR might show would apply equally to patients and controls.

This clone has a count of ten or more. Its antigen is currently unknown. The entirety of the isolated RNA underwent reverse transcription, so expressed TCRB transcripts were sequenced. The protocol was immunoSEQ multiplex PCR, while the TCRdb copy is restricted to in-frame clones and leaves out a portion. Seen here are under 250,000 clones, 25% to 30% observed once, and the top ten hold 3.5% to 4.5%. CDR1 and CDR2 (germline): SGHVS, FNYEAQ. V dropped 1 base and J dropped 2 bases, with 8 bases sitting between them. This CDR3 comprises 14 residues. The chain recombines TRBV7-6 with TRBJ1-1; D unresolved. This TCR derives from a man aged 25-45 years in good health. Sequencing was done on a sample of central memory CD4+ T cells from blood. As DNA, the CDR3 is TGTGCCAGCAGCTTAGGCGTGACTAACACTGAAGCTTTCTTT. Translation: CASSLGVTNTEAFF.